Listed here are 22 T cell receptor beta chains from one sample, sequenced in a study of shared clonotypes between healthy human individuals. The data were produced by immunoSEQ multiplex PCR, yet TCRdb's version contains in-frame clones alone and is incomplete. In the table there are millions of clones, roughly 94% of which are singletons. Input material: naive CD4+ T cells sorted from blood. Subset specified: CD45RA+ positively selected. Receptors were obtained from a man younger than 35 in good health.

This chain links TRBV28 with TRBJ1-2; 10 nucleotides agree with TRBD1. Germline-derived CDR1 and CDR2 are MDHEN and SYDVKM. Trimming at V came to 1 base and at J to 8 bases, leaving 7 bases not matched to a gene. The CDR3 runs to 15 residues. This chain's CDR3 is CASSLSGQGMRGYTF. CDR3 nucleotide sequence: TGTGCCAGCAGTTTATCGGGACAGGGGATGCGAGGCTACACCTTC.

Notes on this clone: Other DNA sequences within the sample encode an identical CDR3. The chain is built from TRBV4-3 and TRBJ2-7; weak D call: TRBD2 (5 bases). The CDR3 runs 13 residues. Per germline, CDR1 LGHNA and CDR2 YSLEER. Trimming removed 0 bases from V and 4 bases from J, with 7 bases in between. The CDR3 nucleotides are TGCGCCAGCAGCCAAGAGGGCGGGTACGAGCAGTACTTC. The encoded protein is CASSQEGGYEQYF.

The chain links TRBV11-2 to TRBJ2-5, with 10 bases identical to TRBD2. The CDR3 contains 16 residues. Trimming cost V 3 bases and J 9 bases; bases outside gene matches: 13. Germline V gene sequence: CDR1 SGHAT, CDR2 FQNNGV. The CDR3 here is CASSLATSGALGAQYF. In DNA, the CDR3 is TGTGCCAGCAGCTTGGCAACTAGCGGGGCCCTCGGAGCCCAGTACTTC.

This chain links TRBV19 with TRBJ2-4; D unresolved. Germline V CDR1 and CDR2: LNHDA, SQIVND (reference sequence). V shed 2 bases and J shed 7 bases, with 12 bases lying between them. CDR3 length: 14 residues. In nucleotides, the CDR3 is TGTGCCAGTAGTATAATAGCTCGTGGGAACATTCAGTACTTC. It is translated as CASSIIARGNIQYF.

The chain recombines TRBV18 with TRBJ1-5, with 8 nucleotides matching TRBD1. This CDR3 region has 15 residues. The J segment lost 2 bases and the V segment lost 5 bases, leaving 5 bases of the junction unmatched. Germline lookup yields CDR1 KGHSH and CDR2 LQKENI. DNA of the CDR3: TGTGCCAGCTCAGGTGGACAGGGAGGCAATCAGCCCCAGCATTTT. Translated, it gives CASSGGQGGNQPQHF.

J is TRBJ2-7 and V is TRBV28; maybe TRBD1 (5 bases). This CDR3 is 17 amino acids long. The V and J ends lost 2 bases and 1 base respectively, with 18 bases between them. Germline values: CDR1 MDHEN, CDR2 SYDVKM. CDR3 nucleotides: TGTGCCAGCAGTTTAACCCCTGACAGAATTTCTTCCTACGAGCAGTACTTC. Its translation is CASSLTPDRISSYEQYF.

The V gene is TRBV2, the J gene TRBJ2-3; TRBD2 matches at 7 bases. Trimming removed 5 bases from V and 2 bases from J; junction bases left unmatched: 4. CDR3 size: 14 residues. The germline gives CDR1 SNHLY, CDR2 FYNNEI. CDR3 in DNA: TGTGCCAGCAGTCAGCGGGGATACACAGATACGCAGTATTTT. Protein product: CASSQRGYTDTQYF.

The CDR3 DNA reads as TGTGCCAGTAGTATCGCTACAGGGAAGGTTATCGAGACCCAGTACTTC. As protein: CASSIATGKVIETQYF. The V call is TRBV19, the J call TRBJ2-5, with D perhaps TRBD1 (6 bases). Germline values: CDR1 LNHDA, CDR2 SQIVND (reference sequence). The V and J ends lost 3 bases and 5 bases respectively, with 19 bases between them. The CDR3 covers 16 residues. The complete variable domain, with remaining parts taken from reference TRBV19 and TRBJ2-5, reads DGGITQSPKYLFRKEGQNVTLSCEQNLNHDAMYWYRQDPGQGLRLIYYSQIVNDFQKGDIAEGYSVSREKKESFPLTVTSAQKNPTAFYLCASSIATGKVIETQYFGPGTRLLVL.

The genes are TRBV2 and TRBJ1-5; 8 bases line up with TRBD1. Germline V gene data show CDR1 as SNHLY and CDR2 as FYNNEI. V lost 0 bases, J lost 10 bases, and 5 bases stayed unmatched. The CDR3 loop spans 14 amino acids. In DNA form, the CDR3 reads TGTGCCAGCAGTGAAGCTGGACAGGGAGATCCCCAGCATTTT. This encodes CASSEAGQGDPQHF.

This chain links TRBV10-3 with TRBJ2-3; 9 bases are shared with TRBD2. The germline V gene encodes CDR1 ENHRY and CDR2 SYGVKD. With 4 bases clipped from V and 2 bases from J, the junction kept 4 bases outside the gene matches. This CDR3 has 15 amino acids. The CDR3 nucleotides read TGTGCCATCAGTGGCGGGACTAGCAACACAGATACGCAGTATTTT. It encodes CAISGGTSNTDTQYF.

The chain has TRBV18 and TRBJ1-5, with no clear D. The CDR3 is made up of 16 amino acids. Trimming removed 0 bases at V and 1 base at J, with 10 bases between. Germline loops: CDR1 KGHSH, CDR2 LQKENI. The CDR3 coding sequence is TGTGCCAGCTCACCACCAATCGCGGCCAGCAATCAGCCCCAGCATTTT. It codes for CASSPPIAASNQPQHF.

J is TRBJ2-3 and V is TRBV6-5; the D gene is possibly TRBD2 (6 bases). Germline assignment: CDR1 MNHEY and CDR2 SVGAGI. This CDR3 is 16 amino acids long. V was shortened by 4 bases and J by 4 bases, with 18 bases between the two germline ends. CDR3 region: CASSSPSSARSDTQYF. CDR3 nucleotide sequence: TGTGCCAGCAGTTCCCCTTCTAGCGCCCGGTCAGATACGCAGTATTTT.

This clone was seen a single time. Other DNA sequences in the sample encode the same CDR3. The chain is built from TRBV18 and TRBJ2-5; no clear D gene. CDR1 and CDR2 (germline): KGHSH, LQKENI. Trimming cost V 2 bases and J 5 bases, with 6 bases left between them. CDR3 length equals 12 residues. CDR3 sequence: CASSPTRETQYF. The CDR3 DNA follows: TGTGCCAGCTCACCAACACGGGAGACCCAGTACTTC.

The chain joins TRBV19 to TRBJ1-2; a possible D gene is TRBD1 (5 bases). Germline V gene lookup returns CDR1 LNHDA and CDR2 SQIVND (reference sequence). The CDR3 is 15 amino acids. V was clipped by 0 bases and J by 3 bases, with 11 bases between them. DNA for the CDR3: TGTGCCAGTAGTATAGATCATAAGGGGTACTATGGCTACACCTTC. Protein product: CASSIDHKGYYGYTF.

This sequence joins TRBV7-2 and TRBJ2-7, with D perhaps TRBD2 (7 bases). The CDR3 totals 13 residues. V was trimmed by 6 bases and J by 6 bases, leaving 15 bases between them. Germline loops: CDR1 SGHTA, CDR2 FQGNSA. Written as DNA, the CDR3 is TGTGCCAGCAGATCTAGGGGGGGCAGCGAGCAGTACTTC. It translates to CASRSRGGSEQYF.

This chain uses TRBV19 with TRBJ2-7; 9 nucleotides match TRBD2. Trimming took 1 base from V and 3 from J; bases not matched to a gene: 4. Germline CDR1 reads LNHDA; CDR2 reads SQIVND (reference sequence). The CDR3 sequence is 15 residues long. The CDR3 loop is CASSIATSGHYEQYF. DNA for the CDR3: TGTGCCAGTAGTATAGCGACTAGCGGACACTACGAGCAGTACTTC.

In nucleotides, the CDR3 is TGTGCCAGCAGTTCCCTAGTCAGTAGCGGCGTTAAGGGCGGGGAGCTGTTTTTT. Its translation: CASSSLVSSGVKGGELFF. The chain has TRBV27 and TRBJ2-2, with D perhaps TRBD2 (6 bases). CDR3 length equals 18 residues. The ends were cut back, 4 bases at V and 7 bases at J, with 25 bases in the middle. Germline lookup yields CDR1 MNHEY and CDR2 SMNVEV (reference sequence).

This chain uses TRBV14 with TRBJ2-1; D unclear. Germline V gene lookup returns CDR1 SGHDN and CDR2 FVKESK. V shed 5 bases and J shed 5 bases, with 13 bases lying between them. The CDR3 covers 14 residues. The CDR3 sequence is CASSTRTWDNEQFF. CDR3 nucleotides: TGTGCCAGCAGCACCCGTACATGGGACAATGAGCAGTTCTTC. The whole variable domain, remainder taken from reference TRBV14 and TRBJ2-1, is EAGVTQFPSHSVIEKGQTVTLRCDPISGHDNLYWYRRVMGKEIKFLLHFVKESKQDESGMPNNRFLAERTGGTYSTLKVQPAELEDSGVYFCASSTRTWDNEQFFGPGTRLTVL.

The chain joins TRBV5-4 to TRBJ2-7, with 10 bases lining up with TRBD2. The V gene's germline CDR1 is SGHNT and CDR2 YYREEE (reference sequence). The CDR3 has 15 amino acids. J gave up 2 bases and V 0 bases, and 2 bases lay outside the gene matches. CDR3 loop: CASSLDSGGAYEQYF. CDR3 in DNA: TGTGCCAGCAGCTTGGACAGCGGGGGGGCCTACGAGCAGTACTTC. Combining the CDR3 with reference TRBV5-4 and TRBJ2-7 gives the whole variable domain ETGVTQSPTHLIKTRGQQVTLRCSSQSGHNTVSWYQQALGQGPQFIFQYYREEENGRGNFPPRFSGLQFPNYSSELNVNALELDDSALYLCASSLDSGGAYEQYFGPGTRLTVT.

The chain combines TRBV5-1 with TRBJ1-2; D is undetermined. V lost 4 bases and J lost 8, with 21 bases in between. Germline V CDR1 and CDR2: SGHRS, YFSETQ. This CDR3 has 15 residues. CDR3 protein: CASSPEEGVPGGYTF. CDR3 nucleotide sequence: TGCGCCAGCAGCCCCGAGGAGGGCGTTCCGGGGGGCTACACCTTC.

The chain joins TRBV15 to TRBJ1-5; D is ambiguous. CDR1 and CDR2 (germline): LNHNV, YYDKDF (reference sequence). The CDR3 runs to 13 residues. The V end lost 0 bases, the J end lost 8 bases, and 8 bases lay between the germline ends. The CDR3 sequence: CATSRDTGEPQHF. The CDR3 DNA reads TGTGCCACCAGCAGAGATACCGGCGAGCCCCAGCATTTT.

The chain is built from TRBV6-5 and TRBJ1-2; D gene unclear. V was trimmed by 6 bases and J by 2 bases, leaving 13 bases between them. The CDR3 runs 14 residues. In germline, CDR1 is MNHEY, CDR2 SVGAGI. CDR3 sequence reads: CASRQTGDNYGYTF. The CDR3 DNA reads as TGTGCCAGCAGGCAGACCGGTGACAACTATGGCTACACCTTC.